This TCR beta chain was obtained from a study of identical twins. TCRdb reprocessed the 5' RACE reads via MiXCR and lists one record per CDR3 protein. The sample has some 760,000 distinct CDR3 sequences, 15% to 20% seen once; the top ten hold less than 15%. The V gene lost 5 bases and the J gene lost 2 bases, with 13 bases spanning the gap. The CDR3 is 14 amino acids. This clonotype occurred a few times. This sample also belongs to another study, concerning T cells expressing NK-cell markers. That report notes: Repertoires of TCR beta were obtained from T cells sorted as CD3+CD56+NKG2C+, CD3+CD56+NKG2C- and CD3+CD56-NKG2C+.

The V call is TRBV12-3 or TRBV12-4, the J call TRBJ2-7; D is undetermined. The sequence was obtained from a woman aged 18 to 35 in good health. Material for sequencing was PBMCs. As DNA, the CDR3 is TGTGCCAGCAGTACCGCCGGGTCTCCCTACGAGCAGTACTTC. Amino acids: CASSTAGSPYEQYF.